This T cell receptor (beta chain) is drawn from a study of T cell repertoires in cytomegalovirus infection. Overall study context: Use of recently identified HLA-C-restricted and well-studied HLA-B-restricted CMV epitopes was part of the study. Indicated by public TCR beta signatures were CMV infection and matching HLA type.

Findings of the study overall: Public TCR beta family frequency separated CMV-and-HLA carriers, including in an independent cohort. Ex vivo, HLA-C-restricted CMV-specific TCR beta clonotypes prevailed over the rest of the response.

TCRdb reprocessed the reads with MiXCR, giving one entry per CDR3 protein. The sample carries approximately 1,000,000 distinct CDR3 sequences, more than 25% recorded once. CDR3 length equals 16 residues. V was cut by 2 bases and J by 4 bases, with 14 bases left in between. Germline CDR1 is LNHDA and CDR2 is SQIVND (reference sequence). Remarks on this clonotype: The antigen is undetermined.

The rearrangement links TRBV19 to TRBJ2-2; D perhaps matches TRBD2 (5 bases). This TCR was sampled from a human donor in good health (CMV status not recorded). Some clones in this sample may be carry-over from other donors' samples. The sample was cultured CD8+ T cells from PBMCs, taken from culture after CMV antigen stimulation. The CDR3 bases are TGTGCCAGTAGTATAAGTTTGAGGGCATCCACCGGGGAGCTGTTTTTT. It specifies CASSISLRASTGELFF.